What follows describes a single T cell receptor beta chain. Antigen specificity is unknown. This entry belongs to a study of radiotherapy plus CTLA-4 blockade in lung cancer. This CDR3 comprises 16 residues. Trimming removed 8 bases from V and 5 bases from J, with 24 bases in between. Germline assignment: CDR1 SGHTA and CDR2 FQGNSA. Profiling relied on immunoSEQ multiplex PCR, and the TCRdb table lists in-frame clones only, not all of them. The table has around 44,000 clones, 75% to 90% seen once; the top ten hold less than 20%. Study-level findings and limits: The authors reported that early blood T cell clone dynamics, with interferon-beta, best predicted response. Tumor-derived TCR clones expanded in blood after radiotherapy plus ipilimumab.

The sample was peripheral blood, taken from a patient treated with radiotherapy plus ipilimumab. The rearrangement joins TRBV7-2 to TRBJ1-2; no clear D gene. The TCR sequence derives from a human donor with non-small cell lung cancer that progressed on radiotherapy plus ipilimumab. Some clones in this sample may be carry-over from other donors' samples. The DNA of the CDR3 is TGTGCCAGCGGACTGGAGGGATCCCAATTAGTGTATGGCTACACCTTC. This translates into CASGLEGSQLVYGYTF.